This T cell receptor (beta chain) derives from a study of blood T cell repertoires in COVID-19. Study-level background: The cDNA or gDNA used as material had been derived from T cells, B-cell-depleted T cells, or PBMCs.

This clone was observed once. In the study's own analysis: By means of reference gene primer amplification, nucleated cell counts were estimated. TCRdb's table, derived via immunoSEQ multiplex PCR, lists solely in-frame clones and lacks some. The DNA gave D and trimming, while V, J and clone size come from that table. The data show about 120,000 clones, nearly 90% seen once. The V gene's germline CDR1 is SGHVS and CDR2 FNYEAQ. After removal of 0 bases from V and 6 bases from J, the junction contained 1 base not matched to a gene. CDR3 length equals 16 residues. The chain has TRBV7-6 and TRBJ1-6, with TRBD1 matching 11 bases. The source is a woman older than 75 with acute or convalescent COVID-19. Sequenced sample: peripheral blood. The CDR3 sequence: CASSLAGQGANSPLHF. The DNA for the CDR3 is TGTGCCAGCAGCTTAGCAGGACAGGGGGCTAATTCACCCCTCCACTTT.